This passage covers 8 T cell receptor beta chains from one sample sequenced in a study of T cell responses to AZD1222 COVID-19 vaccine. Generated by immunoSEQ multiplex PCR, the TCRdb table keeps only in-frame clones and is missing some. The profile covers 70,000 to 95,000 clones, with about 88% appearing a single time and 6.9% taken by the ten largest. This specimen was peripheral blood, taken 28 days after the second AZD1222 dose. The origin of the receptors is an adult who received the AZD1222 COVID-19 vaccine.

The chain employs TRBV19 and TRBJ2-1; 11 nucleotides agree with TRBD2. J gave up 1 base and V 5 bases, and 4 bases lay outside the gene matches. The CDR3 spans 16 residues. Looked up from germline, CDR1 is LNHDA and CDR2 is SQIVND (reference sequence). CDR3: CASSPSGRISYNEQFF. The CDR3 region has the DNA TGTGCCAGTAGTCCTAGCGGGAGGATTTCCTACAATGAGCAGTTCTTC.

The DNA for the CDR3 is TGTGCCAGCAGTGAAAGAGGACAGGGACACAATGAGCAGTTCTTC. Residues: CASSERGQGHNEQFF. The rearrangement joins TRBV6-1 to TRBJ2-1; 8 bases line up with TRBD1. The CDR3 totals 15 residues. J was trimmed by 5 bases and V by 2 bases; bases with no gene match: 5. The germline CDR1 and CDR2 sequences are MNHNS and SASEGT.

The chain couples TRBV7-2 to TRBJ1-1, with D unresolved. Trimming left V 8 bases short and J 0 bases short, with 10 bases between. The CDR3 has 13 residues. Germline V gene data show CDR1 as SGHTA and CDR2 as FQGNSA. The CDR3 spells CASAIGLNTEAFF. The CDR3 DNA follows: TGTGCCAGCGCGATCGGGCTGAACACTGAAGCTTTCTTT.

This clone occurred once. The chain combines TRBV4-3 with TRBJ2-1; the match to TRBD2 covers 10 bases. CDR3 length: 16 residues. V lost 0 bases to trimming and J lost 7 bases; unmatched junction nucleotides: 6. Per germline, CDR1 LGHNA and CDR2 YSLEER. The CDR3 protein is CASSQDRLAGLNEQFF. The CDR3 DNA reads as TGCGCCAGCAGCCAAGATCGACTAGCGGGCTTAAATGAGCAGTTCTTC.

V gene TRBV11-2 combines with J gene TRBJ2-1, with TRBD2 matching over 11 bases. Trimming removed 6 bases from V and 3 bases from J; junction bases left unmatched: 4. Germline V lookup: CDR1 SGHAT, CDR2 FQNNGV. This CDR3 has 15 residues. DNA of the CDR3: TGTGCCAGCAGATCGGGACTAGCGGACTACAATGAGCAGTTCTTC. It specifies CASRSGLADYNEQFF.

This rearrangement joins TRBV27 to TRBJ2-7, with no clear D. This CDR3 has 13 residues. Trimming pared 8 bases from V and 3 bases from J, leaving 14 bases between. In germline, CDR1 is MNHEY, CDR2 SMNVEV (reference sequence). CDR3 amino acids: CASRGSLLYEQYF. DNA for the CDR3: TGTGCCAGCCGAGGTAGCCTACTCTACGAGCAGTACTTC.

The chain carries TRBV7-2 and TRBJ2-5, with TRBD2 matching over 11 bases. V lost 6 bases to trimming and J lost 5 bases; unmatched junction nucleotides: 11. Germline V gene data show CDR1 as SGHTA and CDR2 as FQGNSA. This CDR3 region has 16 residues. The CDR3, as DNA: TGTGCCAGCAGTTCAGGTAGCGGGAGGGCCGGGGAGACCCAGTACTTC. Encoded protein: CASSSGSGRAGETQYF.

The chain has TRBV3-1 (or the pseudogene TRBV3-2) and TRBJ1-2; the D is unclear. This CDR3 has 12 residues. V lost 1 base and J 5 bases, leaving 5 bases between the germline ends. The germline CDR1 and CDR2 sequences are LGHDT and YNNKEL (reference sequence). The CDR3 spells CASSQAVYGYTF. As DNA, the CDR3 is TGTGCCAGCAGCCAAGCGGTATATGGCTACACCTTC.